This T cell receptor beta chain was captured in a study of T cell responses to AZD1222 COVID-19 vaccine. The wider study: Whether given at about 4 or about 12 weeks, second doses were pooled. Study-wide results and limits: The reported proportion of spike-specific TCRs targeting unmutated variant regions was nearly half. Donors in the cohort were predominantly white British and more often female, and clonal diversity was possibly underestimated. Rises in breadth and depth of Spike-specific TCRs came after two AZD1222 doses.

Libraries were prepared by immunoSEQ multiplex PCR; TCRdb keeps only in-frame clonotypes and omits some of them. The sample consists of approximately 120,000 clones, more than 70% of them appearing once. On this clone: Its antigen is still unknown.

V lost 5 bases to trimming and J lost 6 bases, with 7 bases between them. CDR3 length: 12 amino acids. V gene TRBV12-3 or TRBV12-4 combines with J gene TRBJ2-2, with a weak D call TRBD1 (6 bases). The origin of this receptor is an adult in good health. The specimen comprised peripheral blood, sampled on day 0 of AZD1222 vaccination. The CDR3 coding sequence is TGTGCCAGCAGTGACAGGCCCGGGGAGCTGTTTTTT. As protein: CASSDRPGELFF.